The table lists the clone carrying this TCR beta chain with a few counts. Antigen: not known. Time point of the sample: newly diagnosed GD, antithyroid drugs for less than 3 months. With RNA extracted from PBMCs as input, the TCR library was made. These data belong to a study of regulatory T cells in long-lasting Graves disease. Looking at the study overall: Antithyroid drugs had been given to newly diagnosed Graves' patients for under 3 months. Study-wide findings and caveats: Less diverse TCR repertoires were seen in persistent Graves' patients than in newly diagnosed ones.

Germline values: CDR1 SGHKS, CDR2 YYEKEE (reference sequence). V lost 5 bases, J lost 2 bases, and 12 bases lay in between. The CDR3 extends over 14 amino acids. Construction of the TCR beta libraries employed iRepertoire HTBI primers in conjunction with Arm-PCR of CDR3 regions. From the multiplex PCR reads, TCRdb called clonotypes with MiXCR, one entry per CDR3 protein. This table holds about 400,000 distinct CDR3 sequences, about 15% found once. These same data were also listed under a study on T cells in Graves' hyperthyroidism and ophthalmopathy. As that study records: Thyroid ultrasound and orbital computed tomography, with clinical symptoms and serum thyroxine and TRAb, informed diagnoses. Initially, a first-round RT-PCR of the TCR CDR3 employed the HTBI primer set.

The receptor's source is a woman aged 35 to 49 with Graves disease. V gene TRBV5-5 combines with J gene TRBJ2-3; D remains unclear. Sequenced here: peripheral blood mononuclear cells (PBMCs), sampled at new diagnosis, from a patient treated with antithyroid drugs. CDR3: CASRQRSHTDTQYF. In DNA, the CDR3 is TGTGCCAGCAGACAACGGTCGCACACAGATACGCAGTATTTT.